This record looks at one T cell receptor (beta chain) sequence and its context. The V gene's germline CDR1 is SQVTM and CDR2 ANQGSEA. The CDR3 is made up of 11 amino acids. Unmatched junction bases numbered 1, after V lost 6 bases and J lost 6 bases. The protocol was immunoSEQ multiplex PCR, while the TCRdb copy is restricted to in-frame clones and leaves out a portion. The sample consists of more than 2,000 clones, 55% to 75% of them appearing once. This specimen comes from a study of tumour-infiltrating T cells in Burkitt lymphoma. As for the study in general: Survival, overall and progression-free, tracked with productive clonality.

This sequence joins TRBV29-1 and TRBJ2-1; 8 positions agree with TRBD2. This sequence was found in a human donor with diffuse large B-cell lymphoma. The sequenced material came from tumor tissue. CDR3 loop: CSVGTSNEQFF. In DNA, the CDR3 is TGCAGCGTGGGGACTAGCAATGAGCAGTTCTTC.